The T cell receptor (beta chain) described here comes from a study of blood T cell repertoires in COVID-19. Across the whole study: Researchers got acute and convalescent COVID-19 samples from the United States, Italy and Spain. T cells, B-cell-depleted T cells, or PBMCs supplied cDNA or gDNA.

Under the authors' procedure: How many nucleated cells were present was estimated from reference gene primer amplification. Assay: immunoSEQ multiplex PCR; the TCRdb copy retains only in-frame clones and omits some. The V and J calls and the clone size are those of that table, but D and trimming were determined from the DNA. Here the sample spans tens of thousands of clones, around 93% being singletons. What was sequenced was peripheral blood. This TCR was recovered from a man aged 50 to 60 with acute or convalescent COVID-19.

The CDR3 region is CASSFGGRGRAVYEQYF. The CDR3 DNA sequence: TGTGCCAGCAGCTTTGGGGGGAGGGGCCGGGCGGTATACGAGCAGTACTTC. This chain joins TRBV12-1 and TRBJ2-7; TRBD2 is taken as the D call from the table, unchecked against the DNA. TRBV12-1 is marked as a pseudogene. The CDR3 totals 17 residues.